The 15 T cell receptor beta chains below were found in one sample sequenced in a study of blood T cell repertoires in COVID-19. Here immunoSEQ multiplex PCR was the method, and the copy in TCRdb shows in-frame clones only, minus some. The top ten hold 10% of the sample, which has over 100,000 clones, about 91% seen once. Specimen: peripheral blood. Receptors were obtained from a man aged 45-65 years with acute or convalescent COVID-19.

The rearrangement links TRBV19 to TRBJ1-3, with 9 bases that match TRBD1. Germline V gene data show CDR1 as LNHDA and CDR2 as SQIVND (reference sequence). This CDR3 spans 17 amino acids. Trimming cost V 4 bases and J 0 bases; bases outside gene matches: 7. The CDR3 is CASSTARQGGSGNTIYF. CDR3 bases: TGTGCCAGTAGTACAGCCCGACAGGGGGGCTCTGGAAACACCATATATTTT.

This clone was observed a single time. This sequence joins TRBV30 and TRBJ2-6, with D uncertain. Germline V CDR1 and CDR2: GTSNPN, SVGIG (reference sequence). The CDR3 is 16 amino acids. CDR3 sequence (DNA): TGTGCTTGTACAGCCTCCTTTACCTCTGGGGCCAACGTCCTGACTTTC. This gives the protein CACTASFTSGANVLTF. Looking up the rest from reference TRBV30 and TRBJ2-6 gives the full variable domain: SQTIHQWPATLVQPVGSPLSLECTVEGTSNPNLYWYRQAAGRGLQLLFYSVGIGQISSEVPQNLSASRPQDRQFILSSKKLLLSDSGFYLCACTASFTSGANVLTFGAGSRLTVL.

This chain uses TRBV18 with TRBJ1-1; tentatively, D is TRBD1 (6 bases). Trimming stripped 4 bases from V and 0 bases from J, with 9 bases between. Germline lookup yields CDR1 KGHSH and CDR2 LQKENI. The CDR3 runs 14 residues. DNA for the CDR3: TGTGCCAGCTCACTAGGACAGCTGAACACTGAAGCTTTCTTT. Amino acids: CASSLGQLNTEAFF.

Concerning this clone itself: One end of the junction varies from germline; a read error may be responsible. The chain has TRBV13 and TRBJ2-1; D unclear. From germline, CDR1 is PRHDT and CDR2 FYEKMQ (reference sequence). The CDR3 consists of 15 residues. The CDR3, as DNA: TGTGCCAGCGGCTTAGACCGCCAACTAAACAATGAGCAGTTCTTC. Its protein is CASGLDRQLNNEQFF.

V gene TRBV19 combines with J gene TRBJ1-2; 9 bases fit TRBD1. Germline loops: CDR1 LNHDA, CDR2 SQIVND (reference sequence). V was clipped by 6 bases and J by 4 bases; unmatched bases: 6. CDR3 size: 14 residues. The CDR3 bases are TGTGCCAGTAGACCGGGACAGGGAGTCTATGGCTACACCTTC. Translating gives CASRPGQGVYGYTF.

The CDR3: CASSTAGRADTQYF. The CDR3 bases are TGTGCCAGTAGTACCGCCGGGAGGGCAGATACGCAGTATTTT. The chain is built from TRBV19 and TRBJ2-3; 8 nucleotides line up with TRBD2. Germline loops: CDR1 LNHDA, CDR2 SQIVND (reference sequence). After removal of 4 bases from V and 4 bases from J, the junction contained 4 bases not matched to a gene. The length of the CDR3 is 14 residues.

This rearrangement joins TRBV11-2 to TRBJ1-6; D perhaps matches TRBD1 (5 bases). Trimming took 6 bases from V and 6 from J, leaving 18 bases between them. The CDR3 runs to 16 residues. The germline CDR1 and CDR2 sequences are SGHAT and FQNNGV. DNA of the CDR3: TGTGCCAGCAGAACCACGCGGGGCAGCCTTAATTCACCCCTCCACTTT. As protein: CASRTTRGSLNSPLHF.

This clone came up once. The chain links TRBV5-1 to TRBJ2-2; possibly TRBD1 for D (7 bases). The germline V gene encodes CDR1 SGHRS and CDR2 YFSETQ. The CDR3 contains 17 residues. Trimming removed 0 bases from V and 4 bases from J, with 16 bases in between. CDR3 residues: CASSLASAQGGTGELFF. CDR3 DNA sequence: TGCGCCAGCAGCTTGGCGTCGGCGCAGGGGGGCACCGGGGAGCTGTTTTTT.

V and J are TRBV19 and TRBJ1-4; tentatively, D is TRBD1 (5 bases). V dropped 4 bases and J dropped 5 bases, with 11 bases sitting between them. CDR3 length equals 14 residues. Germline V gives CDR1 LNHDA, CDR2 SQIVND (reference sequence). The CDR3: CASSNRYKNEKLFF. DNA of the CDR3: TGTGCCAGTAGTAACAGGTACAAAAATGAAAAACTGTTTTTT. The whole variable domain, filled in from reference TRBV19 and TRBJ1-4, reads DGGITQSPKYLFRKEGQNVTLSCEQNLNHDAMYWYRQDPGQGLRLIYYSQIVNDFQKGDIAEGYSVSREKKESFPLTVTSAQKNPTAFYLCASSNRYKNEKLFFGSGTQLSVL.

The chain carries TRBV7-9 and TRBJ1-5, with unresolved D. Germline values: CDR1 SEHNR, CDR2 FQNEAQ (reference sequence). V was pared by 1 base and J by 2 bases, with 6 bases between. CDR3 length: 14 amino acids. The CDR3 loop reads CASSLGTGNQPQHF. DNA for the CDR3: TGTGCCAGCAGCTTAGGCACAGGCAATCAGCCCCAGCATTTT.

The rearrangement joins TRBV28 to TRBJ1-2; 7 bases are a match to TRBD1. The CDR3 has 15 amino acids. Trimming at V came to 5 bases and at J to 0 bases, leaving 6 bases not matched to a gene. Germline CDR1 and CDR2: MDHEN and SYDVKM. The CDR3 DNA is TGTGCCAGCAGTCCCCTGGGGACAGCTAACTATGGCTACACCTTC. Its protein is CASSPLGTANYGYTF.

J is TRBJ1-2 and V is TRBV28, with D uncertain. From germline, CDR1 is MDHEN and CDR2 SYDVKM. This CDR3 comprises 12 residues. V lost 7 bases and J lost 4, with 10 bases in between. The CDR3 nucleotides are TGTGCCAGCACCGACATGGGCTATGGCTACACCTTC. Its protein is CASTDMGYGYTF.

The chain employs TRBV7-9 and TRBJ1-2; 7 positions agree with TRBD1. The CDR3 extends over 14 amino acids. V dropped 5 bases and J dropped 6; count of bases not matched to a gene: 9. Germline V lookup: CDR1 SEHNR, CDR2 FQNEAQ (reference sequence). CDR3 DNA: TGTGCCAGCAGCCTCCAGGGGGGTTTGGATGGCTACACCTTC. This codes for CASSLQGGLDGYTF.

This sequence joins TRBV6-4 and TRBJ1-5, with TRBD1 as a possible D gene (5 bases). CDR3 length: 15 amino acids. The V gene lost 7 bases and the J gene lost 2 bases, with 15 bases spanning the gap. Germline V gene lookup returns CDR1 MRHNA and CDR2 SNTAGT. DNA of the CDR3: TGTGCCAGCAAAGGCCCAGGGCAAGGCAATCAGCCCCAGCATTTT. Translating it yields CASKGPGQGNQPQHF.

This clone showed up just a few times. The chain uses TRBV28 and TRBJ1-3; D remains ambiguous. V gave up 10 bases and J gave up 1 base, with 8 bases separating them. The CDR3 contains 12 residues. In germline, CDR1 is MDHEN, CDR2 SYDVKM. The CDR3 nucleotides read TGTGCCACCCAACAATCTGGAAACACCATATATTTT. This translates into CATQQSGNTIYF.